This TCR beta chain was captured in a study of vaccination and CD4 T cells after COVID-19. Regarding the study as a whole: SARS-CoV-2-reactive clonotype medians increased from about 20 to 38, not significantly.

Comment on this clonotype: As yet, its antigen is unknown.

The CDR3 extends over 14 amino acids. The germline CDR1 and CDR2 sequences are SNHLY and FYNNEI. Trimming at V came to 4 bases and at J to 5 bases, leaving 6 bases not matched to a gene. Treatment here: roughly ten-day PBMC culture with coronavirus spike peptide pools or control peptides (ViraFEST assay). Sequenced with the Oncomine TCR Beta short-read assay was DNA taken from cultured CD4+ T cells. MiXCR was run by TCRdb on the PCR reads, yielding one entry per CDR3 protein. The repertoire holds around 19,000 distinct CDR3 sequences, with roughly 40% as singletons. Sequences were derived from CD4+ T cells from blood, cultured in vitro, sampled before SARS-CoV-2 vaccination. The receptor was isolated from a human donor who received a COVID-19 vaccine. The chain couples TRBV2 to TRBJ1-2; 8 bases fit TRBD1. The CDR3: CASSGSTGEYGYTF. The CDR3 DNA sequence: TGTGCCAGCAGTGGGTCGACAGGGGAATATGGCTACACCTTC.